This T cell receptor (beta chain) comes out of a study of shared clonotypes between healthy human individuals (TCRdb year 2020). For the wider study: The cohort comprised two women and three men aged 18 to 49 years. The study deeply sequenced blood TCR repertoires of roughly five healthy adults to estimate repertoire size and the extent of clonotype sharing between individuals. For each donor, CD4 naive and CD4 memory were each run on three plates, CD8 naive on two plates, and CD8 memory on one plate. Each donor's leukapheresis produced roughly between roughly 0.94 and 9.5 billion PBMCs. To increase sequencing depth and limit assay-specific biases, different laboratories used diverse techniques to prepare libraries and sequence TCR repertoires. General study outcomes and caveats: Pairwise subsampling led to the expectation that sequencing depth would affect the degree of clonotype sharing among donors. Estimated clonotype richness was generally larger for naive than for memory subsets. Rarefaction of sorted-subset datasets indicated incomplete sequencing despite the large sequencing depth. Compared with non-shared clonotypes, the clonotypes found in all four sorted-subset donors had higher generation probabilities. Sampling was limited to blood, and TCR repertoires in tissue likely differ from TCR repertoires in blood. The small number of donors limited the genetic and exposure-history diversity represented. Sharing across a handful of donors was observed for around 5% of naive CD4, 3% to 3.5% of naive CD8, roughly 2.3% of memory CD4, and roughly 0.4% of memory CD8 clonotypes.

Healthy HIV-negative adults with no recently reported acute infections or vaccinations were included as donors. All donors were Caucasian adults living in Nashville, Tennessee, USA. Magnetic negative selection was used to enrich CD4+ T cells, after which naive cells were positively selected on CD45RA and the negative fraction became the memory subset. After blood collection by leukapheresis, PBMCs were isolated using Ficoll-Histopaque density gradient centrifugation and then cryopreserved in the vapor phase of liquid nitrogen. Analytical flow cytometry was used to check the purity and quantity of each magnetically sorted T cell population. Genomic DNA was isolated from every sorted fraction and measured by UV absorbance on a Nanodrop 2000c. TCR CDR3 regions were amplified from genomic DNA by multiplex PCR using the deep immunoSEQ assay. Extracted genomic DNA from each cell subset was spread evenly across all wells of several immunoSEQ 96-well plates, with each plate serving as a replicate. For sorted subsets, each replicate PCR was loaded with approximately 0.2 ug genomic DNA, equivalent to 30,000 or so T cell genomes. Purified libraries were quantified with a Qubit 3.0 fluorometer, sized on a Bioanalyzer 2100, and re-quantified with the KAPA Library Quantification kit. Each immunoSEQ 96-well plate was sequenced on its own single-read 150-cycle Illumina NextSeq 550 flow cell. For the original study's pipeline: Because the immunoSEQ output included only junctional sequences and no quality scores, the filtering could not be the same as the filtering used for full-length reads. To assign V/J genes and CDR3, sequences were annotated using PyIR, a Python wrapper for IgBLAST v1.9, with IMGT germline references. Reads with weak V/J assignments (E-value above 1e-6), missing CDR3, stop codons, out-of-frame junctions, or ambiguous translated residues were removed. V3J clonotypes were defined by identical inferred V gene, J gene, and CDR3 amino acid sequence. Percentage overlap between repertoires was computed as shared unique clonotypes divided by the size of the smaller repertoire. Three approaches were used to assess repertoire richness: RTK rarefaction, the Chao1 estimator, and Recon v2.1 estimates of unobserved clonotypes. Generation probabilities for all TCRbeta clonotypes obtained by the gDNA method from a few donors were computed using OLGA. Entries here come from immuneACCESS through TCRdb and include only in-frame sequences with V and J called. Some clones fail to appear in such tables; in the studies checked, an unresolved V gene covers under half of the shortfall, and the cause of the remainder is unknown. V and J calls and clone size follow that table, whereas D and trimming were derived from the DNA. This sample holds approximately 1.1 million clones; approximately 80% were observed only once. Of the sample, approximately 0.5% is held by the ten largest clones.

Concerning this clone: Its antigen is not yet known. The record has no base qualities; no much larger clone is one base away.

Sequencing was carried out using memory CD4+ T cells from PBMCs. The sample's cell subset or site label is to be understood as: CD45RA-negative fraction. The source of this sequence is a man aged 18 to 29 in good health. Some clones in this sample may be carry-over from other donors' samples.

The CDR3 reads CASVGQAYGYTF. The DNA reads TGTGCCAGCGTTGGGCAGGCCTATGGCTACACCTTC. The chain is assembled from TRBV2 and TRBJ1-2, with no D gene named confidently. CDR1 and CDR2 (SNHLY, FYNNEI) derive from the germline V gene. V and J lose 8 bases and 4 bases, and a span of 11 bases separates them. The CDR3 numbers 12 residues from cysteine through phenylalanine. The entry retains the CDR3 DNA only, 36 bases that are in frame from base 1.